This TCR beta chain emerged from a study of beta chain features in type 1 diabetes. About the study: The study found patients and healthy donors alike in age, gender and cell yields.

Donors contributed one heparinised blood draw apiece, averaging around 100 mL. The study's findings and limits: TCRB CDR3s from Type 1 diabetes patients were moderately but significantly shorter in all four CD4+ subsets. Patients showed naive, central memory and Treg TCRB repertoires that appeared more similar than those of healthy donors.

This clone was counted only a few times. As yet, its antigen is unknown. The entirety of the isolated RNA underwent reverse transcription, so expressed TCRB transcripts were sequenced. Libraries were prepared by immunoSEQ multiplex PCR; TCRdb keeps only in-frame clonotypes and omits some of them. The data contain a few hundred thousand clones, 11% of them singletons. CDR3 length: 15 amino acids. Trimming cost V 1 base and J 2 bases, with 11 bases left between them. Germline V lookup: CDR1 SGHAT, CDR2 FQNNGV. The chain has TRBV11-2 and TRBJ1-1; D uncertain. The TCR originated in a woman aged 25 to 39 in good health. The sequenced sample consisted of naive CD4+ T cells from blood. The CDR3 protein is CASSLGALVNTEAFF. In DNA, the CDR3 is TGTGCCAGCAGCTTAGGGGCCCTTGTTAACACTGAAGCTTTCTTT.